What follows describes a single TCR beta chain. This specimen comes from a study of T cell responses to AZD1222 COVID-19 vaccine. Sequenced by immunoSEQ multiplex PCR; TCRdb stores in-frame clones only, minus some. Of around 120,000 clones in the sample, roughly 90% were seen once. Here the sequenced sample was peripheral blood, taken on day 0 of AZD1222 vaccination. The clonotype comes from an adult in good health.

The chain's CDR3 is CASSVGTSGTNYNEQFF. The DNA of the CDR3 is TGTGCCAGCAGCGTCGGGACTAGCGGGACAAACTACAATGAGCAGTTCTTC. The chain combines TRBV5-6 with TRBJ2-1, with TRBD2 matching 13 bases. J lost 3 bases, V lost 4 bases, and 7 bases had no gene match. The length of the CDR3 is 17 residues. Germline V gene sequence: CDR1 SGHDT, CDR2 YYEEEE.